The 5 T cell receptor beta chains below come from one sample, sequenced in a study of T cells in Graves' hyperthyroidism and ophthalmopathy. It was RNA transcripts that yielded the amplified TCR beta CDR3 regions. Primed by the HTBI set, a first-round RT-PCR was run on the TCR CDR3. TCRdb used MiXCR to reprocess the multiplex PCR reads, holding one entry per CDR3 protein. The table shows around 350,000 distinct CDR3 sequences, with more than 20% occurring only once. The sample was blood. The origin of the receptors is a man aged 50-60 years with Graves' hyperthyroidism.

CDR3 sequence: CASSLGQKNTGELFF. CDR3 bases: TGCGCCAGCAGCCTAGGACAAAAAAACACCGGGGAGCTGTTTTTT. The chain uses TRBV5-1 and TRBJ2-2; perhaps TRBD1 as D (5 bases). CDR3 length: 15 residues. The germline V gene encodes CDR1 SGHRS and CDR2 YFSETQ. V was shortened by 4 bases and J by 2 bases, with 12 bases between the two germline ends.

The chain recombines TRBV24-1 with TRBJ1-1, with 8 bases lining up with TRBD1. V trimming: 7 bases; J trimming: 3 bases; junction bases outside the gene matches: 6. The CDR3 is 14 residues long. The V gene's germline CDR1 is KGHDR and CDR2 SFDVKD. The CDR3 here is CATRADREYTEAFF. The CDR3 region has the DNA TGTGCCACCAGGGCGGACAGGGAGTACACTGAAGCTTTCTTT.

This clonotype was observed many times. The rearrangement uses TRBV10-3 and TRBJ2-5; 8 nucleotides align to TRBD1. Trimming cost V 5 bases and J 5 bases; bases outside gene matches: 4. This CDR3 has 13 residues. The germline V gene has CDR1 ENHRY and CDR2 SYGVKD. CDR3 sequence (DNA): TGTGCCATCAGTTGGGACAGGCGGGAGACCCAGTACTTC. It codes for CAISWDRRETQYF.

The chain joins TRBV7-9 to TRBJ2-1; D unresolved. CDR3 length: 13 amino acids. Trimming pared 3 bases from V and 4 bases from J, leaving 7 bases between. Germline CDR1 SEHNR, CDR2 FQNEAQ (reference sequence). The CDR3 DNA follows: TGTGCCAGCAGCTTTTACCTGTACAATGAGCAGTTCTTC. Protein product: CASSFYLYNEQFF.

This chain uses TRBV7-9 with TRBJ1-1, with D possibly matching TRBD1 (6 bases). The germline gives CDR1 SEHNR, CDR2 FQNEAQ (reference sequence). This CDR3 has 15 residues. V was clipped by 2 bases and J by 1 base, with 11 bases between them. In DNA, the CDR3 is TGTGCCAGCAGCTTACCTCCAGGGGAGAACACTGAAGCTTTCTTT. Translation: CASSLPPGENTEAFF. The full variable domain, its missing parts supplied by reference TRBV7-9 and TRBJ1-1, is DTGVSQNPRHKITKRGQNVTFRCDPISEHNRLYWYRQTLGQGPEFLTYFQNEAQLEKSRLLSDRFSAERPKGSFSTLEIQRTEQGDSAMYLCASSLPPGENTEAFFGQGTRLTVV.